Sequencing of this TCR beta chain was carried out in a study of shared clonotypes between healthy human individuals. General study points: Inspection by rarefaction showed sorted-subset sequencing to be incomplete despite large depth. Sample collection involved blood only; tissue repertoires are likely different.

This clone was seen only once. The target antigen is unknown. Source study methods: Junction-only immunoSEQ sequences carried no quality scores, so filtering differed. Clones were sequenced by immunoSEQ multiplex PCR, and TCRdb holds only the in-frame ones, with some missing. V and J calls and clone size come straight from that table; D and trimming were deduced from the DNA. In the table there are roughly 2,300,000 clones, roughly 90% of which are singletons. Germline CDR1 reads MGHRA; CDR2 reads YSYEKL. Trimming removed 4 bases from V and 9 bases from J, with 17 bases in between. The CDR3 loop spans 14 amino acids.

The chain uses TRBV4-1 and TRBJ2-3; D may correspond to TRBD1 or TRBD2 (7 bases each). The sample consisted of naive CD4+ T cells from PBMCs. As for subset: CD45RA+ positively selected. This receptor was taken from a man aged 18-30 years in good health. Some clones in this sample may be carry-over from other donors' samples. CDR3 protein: CASSLGGRGQTQYF. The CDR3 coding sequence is TGCGCCAGCAGCCTTGGGGGGAGGGGGCAAACGCAGTATTTT.